This is a list of T cell receptor beta chains from one sample in a study of T cell responses to AZD1222 COVID-19 vaccine. The assay was immunoSEQ multiplex PCR, and TCRdb's table has in-frame clones only and misses some. The profile shows roughly 110,000 clones, under 95% of them singletons. The source was peripheral blood, collected 28 days after the second AZD1222 dose. Source of these receptors: an adult who received the AZD1222 COVID-19 vaccine. Both conserved end residues are part of each CDR3. Fields, in order: J gene, D gene, V gene, clone size, CDR3 DNA, CDR3 protein. A D gene is named only where the DNA matches it firmly. Clone size appears in some rows only: once, few, many, or a class for an expanded clone.

TRBJ2-5 | NA | TRBV30 | NA | TGTGCCTGGAGTAGCCTCCAAGAGACCCAGTACTTC | CAWSSLQETQYF
TRBJ2-3 | NA | TRBV5-1 | once | TGCGCCAGCAGCCGGCGCGTGGGAAGCACAGATACGCAGTATTTT | CASSRRVGSTDTQYF
TRBJ2-7 | NA | TRBV21-1 | NA | TGTGCCAGCCGAGCGGTAACCCCCTCTGTGCGAGGCGAGCAGTACTTC | CASRAVTPSVRGEQYF
TRBJ2-3 | NA | TRBV7-6 | NA | TGTGCCAGCAGTGCCGGAGGGGAGGGGGTTACGCAGTATTTT | CASSAGGEGVTQYF
TRBJ2-1 | NA | TRBV27 | NA | TGTGCCAGCAGTTTATGGGGGAGTGGGACCTACAATGAGCAGTTCTTC | CASSLWGSGTYNEQFF
TRBJ1-2 | NA | TRBV3-1/TRBV3-2 | NA | TGTGCCAGCAGCTCGACGGGGGATGGCTACACCTTC | CASSSTGDGYTF
TRBJ2-7 | NA | TRBV6-5 | NA | TGTGCCAGCAATACCGGGCCTAAGGGCAACGAGCAGTACTTC | CASNTGPKGNEQYF
TRBJ1-6 | NA | TRBV11-3 | NA | TGTGCCAGCAGCGACGGGTATAATTCACCCCTCCACTTT | CASSDGYNSPLHF
TRBJ1-5 | NA | TRBV19 | many | TGTGCCAGTAGTATCTGGCGGAGCAGGGCGAGTCAGCCCCAGCATTTT | CASSIWRSRASQPQHF
TRBJ1-1 | TRBD1 | TRBV18 | NA | TGTGCCAGCTCACCGCCGGGACAGGGGGGAACTGAAGCTTTCTTT | CASSPPGQGGTEAFF
TRBJ2-7 | NA | TRBV6-1 | NA | TGTGCCAGCAATGAACAGGGTGGCGAGCAGTACTTC | CASNEQGGEQYF
TRBJ1-5 | NA | TRBV19 | NA | TGTGCCAGTAGTACTCAGGGGTTCCAGCCCCAGCATTTT | CASSTQGFQPQHF
TRBJ1-5 | NA | TRBV27 | NA | TGTGCCAGCAGCCCGGGACCGGGGAGCAATCAGCCCCAGCATTTT | CASSPGPGSNQPQHF
TRBJ2-1 | NA | TRBV27 | NA | TGTGCCAGCAGTTTAAGAAGGGGAGGTGGGAACAATGAGCAGTTCTTC | CASSLRRGGGNNEQFF
TRBJ1-1 | NA | TRBV5-5 | NA | TGTGCCAGCAGCTCCCCCGCGGCAGGGCGAACTGAAGCTTTCTTT | CASSSPAAGRTEAFF
TRBJ2-7 | TRBD1 | TRBV18 | NA | TGTGCCAGCTCACCTCCAGGGGGAAACTACGAGCAGTACTTC | CASSPPGGNYEQYF
TRBJ1-1 | NA | TRBV7-9 | NA | TGTGCCAGCAGCTTAAACGAACTCATGAACACTGAAGCTTTCTTT | CASSLNELMNTEAFF
TRBJ2-7 | NA | TRBV27 | few | TGTGCCAGCACCAACCCTGGGGCGACCTACGAGCAGTACTTC | CASTNPGATYEQYF
TRBJ2-7 | TRBD2 | TRBV11-3 | once | TGTGCCAGCAGCACCCGAGGAGCGGGAAACCACGAGCAGTACTTC | CASSTRGAGNHEQYF
TRBJ1-5 | TRBD1 | TRBV4-1 | NA | TGCGCCAGCAGCCAAGGGACAGGTGGGGGGCAGCCCCAGCATTTT | CASSQGTGGGQPQHF
TRBJ2-3 | TRBD2 | TRBV6-5 | NA | TGTGCCAGCAGTACTAGCGGGGAGGGCACAGATACGCAGTATTTT | CASSTSGEGTDTQYF
TRBJ2-1 | NA | TRBV7-2 | NA | TGTGCCAGCAGCTTCGGGGCTAGAGGGAATGAGCAGTTCTTC | CASSFGARGNEQFF
TRBJ1-1 | TRBD1 | TRBV19 | once | TGTGCCAGTAGTACAGGACAGGGGAGCACTGAAGCTTTCTTT | CASSTGQGSTEAFF
TRBJ2-7 | NA | TRBV18 | NA | TGTGCCAGCTCACCCGGGACATACTCCTACGAGCAGTACTTC | CASSPGTYSYEQYF
TRBJ2-6 | NA | TRBV5-1 | once | TGCGCCAGCAGTCCCCTGGAGGAGGGGGGGGCCAACGTCCTGACTTTC | CASSPLEEGGANVLTF
TRBJ2-5 | TRBD1 | TRBV7-8 | NA | TGTGCCAGCAGCTCAGGGGGTCAGACCCAGTACTTC | CASSSGGQTQYF
TRBJ2-1 | TRBD1 | TRBV10-3 | NA | TGTGCCATCAGTTCCGGGACAGGGGGCATTGGGGTCTTC | CAISSGTGGIGVF
TRBJ2-1 | NA | TRBV29-1 | NA | TGCAGCGTTGAAACCGGGGAAACCTACAATGAGCAGTTCTTC | CSVETGETYNEQFF
TRBJ2-7 | NA | TRBV27 | NA | TGTGCCAGCAGCCTGACGGTTAGCTCCTACGAGCAGTACTTC | CASSLTVSSYEQYF
TRBJ1-6 | NA | TRBV7-2 | NA | TGTGCCAGCAGCTCGCCGCGGGTGGGGAATTCACCCCTCCACTTT | CASSSPRVGNSPLHF
TRBJ2-1 | TRBD2 | TRBV5-1 | NA | TGCGCCAGCAGCCTTGTCAGCGGGAGTGGTTATGAGCAGTTCTTC | CASSLVSGSGYEQFF
TRBJ2-3 | TRBD1 | TRBV6-2/TRBV6-3 | NA | TGTGCCAGCAGTTCTCTCAGGGGGAGCACAGATACGCAGTATTTT | CASSSLRGSTDTQYF
TRBJ1-1 | NA | TRBV27 | NA | TGTGCCAGCAGCCTGACAGTGAACACTGAAGCTTTCTTT | CASSLTVNTEAFF
TRBJ1-1 | NA | TRBV11-3 | NA | TGTGCCAGCAGCCTTCGGGGGATGAACACTGAAGCTTTCTTT | CASSLRGMNTEAFF
TRBJ2-5 | TRBD1 | TRBV28 | NA | TGTGCCAGCCGAGACAAAACCGGGACAGGGGACCCAGTAAGACAAGAGACCCAGTACTTC | CASRDKTGTGDPVRQETQYF
TRBJ1-1 | NA | TRBV9 | NA | TGTGCCAGCAGCGCAACAGGGCTGAACACTGAAGCTTTCTTT | CASSATGLNTEAFF
TRBJ2-1 | TRBD2 | TRBV24-1 | NA | TGTGCCACCAGTGATTTAGGGAGGGCGAATGAGCAGTTCTTC | CATSDLGRANEQFF
TRBJ1-2 | NA | TRBV7-2 | NA | TGTGCCAGCAGCTTATATGGCGGAGGGTGGCAAGACGGCTACACCTTC | CASSLYGGGWQDGYTF
TRBJ1-6 | NA | TRBV7-9 | NA | TGTGCCAGCAGCTTATGGGGGGGCGATAGTTCACCCCTCCACTTT | CASSLWGGDSSPLHF
TRBJ1-4 | NA | TRBV19 | NA | TGTGCCAGTAGTCCCGGACGTGAGGGGTATGAAAAACTGTTTTTT | CASSPGREGYEKLFF
TRBJ1-5 | NA | TRBV3-1/TRBV3-2 | NA | TGTGCCAGCAGCCAAGAAAAAGGCAGGGGTAGCCGAAGCAATCAGCCCCAGCATTTT | CASSQEKGRGSRSNQPQHF
TRBJ1-5 | TRBD1 | TRBV5-4 | NA | TGTGCCAGCAGTTCCCAGGGGGTCAATCAGCCCCAGCATTTT | CASSSQGVNQPQHF
TRBJ2-1 | TRBD1 | TRBV6-2/TRBV6-3 | NA | TGTGCCAGCAGTTACCCGGACAGGGGGGACCGGGATGAGCAGTTCTTC | CASSYPDRGDRDEQFF
TRBJ2-1 | TRBD2 | TRBV19 | NA | TGTGCCAGTAGTGTCCCGGGACTAGCGGGAGGTTCAGGTGAGCAGTTCTTC | CASSVPGLAGGSGEQFF
TRBJ2-3 | TRBD2 | TRBV7-2 | NA | TGTGCCAGCAGCTTGCGGCTAGCGGGACCCAAGGCAGATACGCAGTATTTT | CASSLRLAGPKADTQYF
TRBJ2-2 | NA | TRBV4-3 | few | TGCGCCAGCAGCCAACTTGTGGGAGGCGACACCGGGGAGCTGTTTTTT | CASSQLVGGDTGELFF
TRBJ2-7 | TRBD2 | TRBV2 | NA | TGTGCCAGCAGGCTACTAGCGGGGGGTACCTACGAGCAGTACTTC | CASRLLAGGTYEQYF
TRBJ2-1 | TRBD1 | TRBV6-5 | NA | TGTGCCAGCAGCGACAGGGCTAGCTCCTACAATGAGCAGTTCTTC | CASSDRASSYNEQFF
TRBJ2-2 | NA | TRBV13 | once | TGTGCCAGCAGCGTATCGCGGGGCGGGGAGCTGTTTTTT | CASSVSRGGELFF
TRBJ1-1 | TRBD1 | TRBV11-2 | NA | TGTGCCAGCAGCCCGGGGACAGGGAGCCTGAACACTGAAGCTTTCTTT | CASSPGTGSLNTEAFF
TRBJ2-1 | NA | TRBV7-8 | NA | TGTGCCAGCAGCTTACGGAGTTCCCTGTACAATGAGCAGTTCTTC | CASSLRSSLYNEQFF
TRBJ2-5 | NA | TRBV24-1 | NA | TGTGCCACCAGTGACCCTAATACAGGGGAGACCCAGTACTTC | CATSDPNTGETQYF
TRBJ2-2 | NA | TRBV7-6 | NA | TGTGCCAGCAGCCCCCGGAGTAGCGGAACCGGGGAGCTGTTTTTT | CASSPRSSGTGELFF
TRBJ1-2 | NA | TRBV7-9 | NA | TGTGCCAGCAGCTTAATAGGTTTCGAGATTGGCGGCTACACCTTC | CASSLIGFEIGGYTF
TRBJ1-1 | TRBD1 | TRBV6-5 | NA | TGTGCCAGCAGGACAGGGGCTGGGATCACTGAAGCTTTCTTT | CASRTGAGITEAFF
TRBJ1-1 | NA | TRBV3-1/TRBV3-2 | NA | TGTGCCAGCAGCCAAAGGTCGGAGACTTTCTTT | CASSQRSETFF
TRBJ1-4 | NA | TRBV2 | NA | TGTGCCAGCAGGAGCCGGGACACAACTAATGAAAAACTGTTTTTT | CASRSRDTTNEKLFF
TRBJ2-7 | NA | TRBV29-1 | few | TGCAGCGTTGAGCCTGACAACTCCTACGAGCAGTACTTC | CSVEPDNSYEQYF
TRBJ2-3 | TRBD2 | TRBV7-2 | few | TGTGCCAGCAGCTTTTCACCGACTAGCGGGAGACCGTATTTT | CASSFSPTSGRPYF